This T cell receptor beta chain was observed in a study of cytomegalovirus exposure and HLA in healthy donors. About the research overall: Out of 300 to 500 genotyped donors, about 80% belonged to the Caucasian-associated ancestry cluster.

V shed 4 bases, J shed 0 bases, and the junction held 10 bases outside the gene matches. The CDR3 runs 18 residues. Germline V gene lookup returns CDR1 LGHNA and CDR2 YSLEER. Study-wide results and caveats: The productive fraction for most TCR beta V segments was about 87% or about 30% in an earlier analysis.

Donors had nominal health at sampling but likely had unrecorded immune exposures. Concerning this clone itself: The antigen is unknown.

A multiplex PCR was run with 60 Vbeta primers and 13 Jbeta primers. This table comes from immunoSEQ multiplex PCR, and its TCRdb copy is limited to in-frame clones, with some not included. The table has roughly 150,000 clones, around 83% seen once; the top ten hold less than 2.5%. The chain has TRBV4-3 and TRBJ2-1; 9 bases map to TRBD2. Sample: PBMCs. This sequence originates from a woman aged 18-29 years in good health and CMV-seronegative. This CDR3 is CASSRQSSGESSYNEQFF. In DNA form, the CDR3 reads TGCGCCAGCAGCCGCCAGTCTAGCGGGGAGAGCTCCTACAATGAGCAGTTCTTC.